The next 12 T cell receptor beta chains were all read from a single sample in a study of OX40 agonist ivuxolimab in advanced cancers. Here immunoSEQ multiplex PCR was the method, and the copy in TCRdb shows in-frame clones only, minus some. The sample includes about 100,000 clones, 89% seen only once; the top ten take about 0.15%. The specimen comprised CD4+ or CD8+ T cells sorted from blood, sampled in a trial of the OX40 agonist ivuxolimab. The origin of the receptors is an adult with an advanced solid tumor such as melanoma, head and neck, liver or kidney cancer.

The chain has TRBV5-4 and TRBJ2-2, with D tentatively TRBD1 or TRBD2 (7 bases each). Trimming pared 7 bases from V and 4 bases from J, leaving 20 bases between. This CDR3 has 16 amino acids. Germline lookup yields CDR1 SGHNT and CDR2 YYREEE (reference sequence). The CDR3 here is CASRTGRGPTTGELFF. The CDR3 DNA reads TGTGCCAGCCGCACGGGGAGGGGGCCCACCACCGGGGAGCTGTTTTTT. Supplemented by reference TRBV5-4 and TRBJ2-2, the full variable domain reads ETGVTQSPTHLIKTRGQQVTLRCSSQSGHNTVSWYQQALGQGPQFIFQYYREEENGRGNFPPRFSGLQFPNYSSELNVNALELDDSALYLCASRTGRGPTTGELFFGEGSRLTVL.

The gene calls are TRBV25-1 and TRBJ1-1; D remains ambiguous. The length of the CDR3 is 12 residues. V shed 5 bases and J shed 8 bases, with 12 bases lying between them. The V gene's germline CDR1 is MGHDK and CDR2 SYGVNS. CDR3 bases: TGTGCCAGCAGTACCCTGTCCAGAGAAGCTTTCTTT. The encoded protein is CASSTLSREAFF.

CDR3 DNA: TGTGCCACCAGCAGAGCGTGGGGGGATCAGCCCCAGCATTTT. Amino acid sequence: CATSRAWGDQPQHF. The J gene is TRBJ1-5, the V gene TRBV15; maybe TRBD1 (5 bases). The V and J ends lost 1 base and 5 bases respectively, with 9 bases between them. Germline assignment: CDR1 LNHNV and CDR2 YYDKDF (reference sequence). This CDR3 contains 14 residues.

The gene calls are TRBV30 and TRBJ1-4; D remains ambiguous. Germline CDR1 and CDR2: GTSNPN and SVGIG (reference sequence). Trimming removed 3 bases at V and 8 bases at J, with 7 bases between. This CDR3 is built from 11 residues. CDR3 protein: CAWRVTEKLFF. In DNA form, the CDR3 reads TGTGCCTGGAGAGTGACAGAAAAACTGTTTTTT.

This chain joins TRBV7-9 and TRBJ1-2; D unclear. CDR3 size: 14 residues. CDR1 is SEHNR and CDR2 is FQNEAQ in the germline V gene (reference sequence). The V gene lost 5 bases and the J gene lost 7 bases, with 17 bases spanning the gap. CDR3: CASSPSTSGFGYTF. CDR3 coding DNA: TGTGCCAGCAGCCCGAGTACCTCAGGATTTGGCTACACCTTC.

V and J are TRBV11-3 and TRBJ2-1; a possible D gene is TRBD2 (5 bases). The germline V gene encodes CDR1 SGHNT and CDR2 YENEEA. CDR3 length: 15 amino acids. Trimming took off 2 bases at V and 5 bases at J, with 13 bases between the two ends. The CDR3 reads CASSLSVSANNEQFF. The CDR3 DNA follows: TGTGCCAGCAGCTTATCGGTTAGCGCGAACAATGAGCAGTTCTTC.

V is TRBV14 and J is TRBJ2-4; D may match TRBD1 or TRBD2 (5 bases each). CDR3 size: 15 residues. Trimming stripped 2 bases from V and 12 bases from J, with 20 bases between. Germline CDR1 SGHDN, CDR2 FVKESK. The CDR3 region is CASSQSPPGREDQYF. CDR3 nucleotides: TGTGCCAGCAGCCAATCCCCCCCGGGACGGGAAGATCAGTACTTC. The variable domain in full, with the rest retrieved from reference TRBV14 and TRBJ2-4, is EAGVTQFPSHSVIEKGQTVTLRCDPISGHDNLYWYRRVMGKEIKFLLHFVKESKQDESGMPNNRFLAERTGGTYSTLKVQPAELEDSGVYFCASSQSPPGREDQYFGAGTRLSVL.

The rearrangement uses TRBV29-1 and TRBJ2-5, with no clear D. Germline lookup yields CDR1 SQVTM and CDR2 ANQGSEA. Trimming shortened V by 2 bases and J by 5 bases, and 9 bases separated the two germline ends. CDR3 size: 12 residues. The CDR3: CSVELLAETQYF. CDR3 DNA: TGCAGCGTTGAACTGCTCGCTGAGACCCAGTACTTC.

CDR3 in amino acids: CASKIEPDTQYF. The CDR3 nucleotides read TGTGCCAGCAAAATAGAGCCAGATACGCAGTATTTT. The chain joins TRBV6-1 to TRBJ2-3; D not certain. The length of the CDR3 is 12 residues. Between the trimmed V and J ends, which lost 7 bases and 4 bases, there was a span of 9 bases. Germline CDR1 MNHNS, CDR2 SASEGT.

As regards this clone: This CDR3 is also generated by other DNA sequences in the sample. J is TRBJ1-5 and V is TRBV6-5, with 7 bases aligning to TRBD1. Germline assignment: CDR1 MNHEY and CDR2 SVGAGI. This CDR3 region has 14 residues. V gave up 5 bases and J gave up 5 bases; unmatched junction bases: 6. In DNA, the CDR3 is TGTGCCAGCAGTCGACAGGGAGGGGATCAGCCCCAGCATTTT. Residues: CASSRQGGDQPQHF.

The rearrangement uses TRBV27 and TRBJ2-3; 11 bases line up with TRBD2. This CDR3 is 14 amino acids long. Losses at the gene ends were 8 bases for V and 2 bases for J; bases not matched to a gene: 3. Per the germline V gene, CDR1 is MNHEY and CDR2 is SMNVEV (reference sequence). As DNA, the CDR3 is TGTGCCAGCCGGACTAGCGGGTACACAGATACGCAGTATTTT. Amino acid sequence: CASRTSGYTDTQYF.

The sample holds one count of this clone. The J gene is TRBJ1-5, the V gene TRBV6-6; tentative D call: TRBD1 (5 bases). Trimming shortened V by 4 bases and J by 11 bases, and 21 bases separated the two germline ends. Per germline, CDR1 MNHNY and CDR2 SVGAGI (reference sequence). The length of the CDR3 is 15 residues. CDR3: CASSSDMGLARAQHF. For the CDR3, the DNA is TGTGCCAGCAGTTCCGACATGGGGCTAGCGCGGGCCCAGCATTTT.